The 18 T cell receptor beta chains listed next were all sequenced from one sample in a study of blood T cell repertoires in COVID-19. TCRdb's copy holds only in-frame clones and misses some; the assay was immunoSEQ multiplex PCR. The sample records around 50,000 clones, more than 80% being singletons. Material: peripheral blood. The receptors derive from a man in his sixties with COVID-19, enrolled during active disease.

The gene calls are TRBV24-1 and TRBJ1-2; the match to TRBD1 covers 7 bases. Germline V lookup: CDR1 KGHDR, CDR2 SFDVKD. The length of the CDR3 is 12 residues. J gave up 7 bases and V 7 bases, and 5 bases lay outside the gene matches. The CDR3 nucleotides are TGTGCCACCAGAGAAACAGGGGTTGGCTACACCTTC. Residues: CATRETGVGYTF.

This clone occurred once. The chain carries TRBV12-5 and TRBJ2-3, with a tentative D call TRBD2 (5 bases). The length of the CDR3 is 12 residues. Germline V CDR1 and CDR2: LGHNT, FRNRAP. With 8 bases removed from V and 5 bases from J, the gap between germline ends came to 11 bases. The CDR3 sequence is CASTGNGDTQYF. DNA of the CDR3: TGTGCTAGTACGGGGAACGGAGATACGCAGTATTTT.

The V call is TRBV3-1 (or the pseudogene TRBV3-2), the J call TRBJ2-7, with 7 bases identical to TRBD1. This CDR3 is 13 amino acids long. Germline loops: CDR1 LGHDT, CDR2 YNNKEL (reference sequence). Trimming took 4 bases from V and 5 from J; bases not matched to a gene: 5. The CDR3 reads CASSRGTANEQYF. CDR3 coding DNA: TGTGCCAGCAGCCGTGGGACAGCTAACGAGCAGTACTTC.

The rearrangement uses TRBV19 and TRBJ1-1, with D uncertain. The CDR3 spans 14 residues. Germline CDR1 reads LNHDA; CDR2 reads SQIVND (reference sequence). V lost 5 bases, J lost 1 base, and 11 bases lay in between. The CDR3 protein is CASSPREGNTEAFF. For the CDR3, the DNA is TGTGCCAGTAGTCCCAGAGAGGGGAACACTGAAGCTTTCTTT.

V and J are TRBV29-1 and TRBJ2-7, with D possibly matching TRBD1 (6 bases). Trimming cost V 6 bases and J 6 bases, with 21 bases left between them. From germline, CDR1 is SQVTM and CDR2 ANQGSEA. The length of the CDR3 is 14 residues. For the CDR3, the DNA is TGCAGCGTCCAACGATCCACAGGGTACGGCGAGCAGTACTTC. Translating it yields CSVQRSTGYGEQYF.

The gene calls are TRBV6-4 and TRBJ1-5; weak D call: TRBD1 (5 bases). This CDR3 has 16 residues. The V gene's germline CDR1 is MRHNA and CDR2 SNTAGT. Trimming took off 0 bases at V and 2 bases at J, with 11 bases between the two ends. This CDR3 is CASSDSRRVGNQPQHF. The CDR3, as DNA: TGTGCCAGCAGTGACTCCCGCAGGGTGGGCAATCAGCCCCAGCATTTT.

This sequence joins TRBV15 and TRBJ2-2; 7 bases agree with TRBD1. V lost 2 bases to trimming and J lost 5 bases; unmatched junction nucleotides: 8. This CDR3 is 16 amino acids long. From germline, CDR1 is LNHNV and CDR2 YYDKDF (reference sequence). CDR3 region: CATSRPDRDRTGELFF. Here the CDR3 DNA reads TGTGCCACCAGCAGACCAGACAGGGATCGGACCGGGGAGCTGTTTTTT.

The chain uses TRBV19 and TRBJ1-3; 7 bases line up with TRBD1. V was pared by 2 bases and J by 0 bases, with 10 bases of the junction left unmatched. The V gene's germline CDR1 is LNHDA and CDR2 SQIVND (reference sequence). The CDR3 loop spans 18 amino acids. This chain's CDR3 is CASSIRGLRAASGNTIYF. CDR3 DNA: TGTGCCAGTAGTATAAGGGGGCTAAGAGCAGCCTCTGGAAACACCATATATTTT.

This clone was seen only once. J is TRBJ2-5 and V is TRBV28, with 10 positions matching TRBD1. Looked up from germline, CDR1 is MDHEN and CDR2 is SYDVKM. The ends lost 4 bases at V and 6 bases at J; junction bases unmatched: 11. This CDR3 is built from 16 residues. In DNA form, the CDR3 reads TGTGCCAGCAGTTACTCCGGGACAGGGGTTTTACAGACCCAGTACTTC. This codes for CASSYSGTGVLQTQYF.

This chain connects TRBV19 to TRBJ1-2; perhaps TRBD1 as D (5 bases). Germline V gives CDR1 LNHDA, CDR2 SQIVND (reference sequence). Trimming removed 7 bases from V and 9 bases from J, with 18 bases in between. This CDR3 has 13 residues. For the CDR3, the DNA is TGTGCCAGTAATTCGGGGGATCAAGGTCGCTACACCTTC. As protein: CASNSGDQGRYTF.

Only one count was recorded for this clone. The chain uses TRBV30 and TRBJ1-2; TRBD1 matches at 9 bases. V trimming: 0 bases; J trimming: 12 bases; junction bases outside the gene matches: 8. The CDR3 is 13 amino acids. Germline V lookup: CDR1 GTSNPN, CDR2 SVGIG (reference sequence). The CDR3, as DNA: TGTGCCTGGAGTGTATCGGACAGGGGAGGTCACACCTTC. Its translation is CAWSVSDRGGHTF.

DNA of the CDR3: TGTGCCGCCGGAACAGGGGACTACGAGCAGTACTTC. It encodes CAAGTGDYEQYF. The chain has TRBV2 and TRBJ2-7; 7 positions agree with TRBD1. The CDR3 is 12 amino acids. Germline V CDR1 and CDR2: SNHLY, FYNNEI. Germline trimming cut 11 bases from V and 3 bases from J; bases unmatched to any gene: 7.

The rearrangement joins TRBV27 to TRBJ2-2; D remains unclear. Trimming left V 0 bases short and J 0 bases short, with 14 bases between. CDR1 is MNHEY and CDR2 is SMNVEV in the germline V gene (reference sequence). The CDR3 contains 18 residues. The CDR3 here is CASSLSHYRPPNTGELFF. The DNA of the CDR3 is TGTGCCAGCAGTTTATCCCACTACCGCCCGCCGAACACCGGGGAGCTGTTTTTT.

J is TRBJ2-3 and V is TRBV6-1, with 7 bases lining up with TRBD2. Per the germline V gene, CDR1 is MNHNS and CDR2 is SASEGT. Germline trimming cut 3 bases from V and 5 bases from J; bases unmatched to any gene: 11. This CDR3 has 16 amino acids. The CDR3 coding sequence is TGTGCCAGCAGTGAGGCTAGCGGAAGGTTCATAGATACGCAGTATTTT. Protein sequence: CASSEASGRFIDTQYF.

The chain joins TRBV6-4 to TRBJ1-6; 10 bases line up with TRBD1. The CDR3 is 19 amino acids. V lost 2 bases, J lost 5 bases, and 12 bases stayed unmatched. The germline gives CDR1 MRHNA, CDR2 SNTAGT. The CDR3 sequence: CASSDPHGGDRGNNSPLHF. The CDR3 DNA is TGTGCCAGCAGTGACCCCCACGGCGGGGACAGGGGTAATAATTCACCCCTCCACTTT.

This chain uses TRBV5-1 with TRBJ2-1, with 9 bases fitting TRBD1. The CDR3 spans 14 residues. The germline CDR1 and CDR2 sequences are SGHRS and YFSETQ. Trimming at V came to 4 bases and at J to 4 bases, leaving 3 bases not matched to a gene. The CDR3 spells CASSQGTGYNEQFF. The CDR3 nucleotides are TGCGCCAGCAGCCAGGGGACAGGGTACAATGAGCAGTTCTTC.

This clone has only one observation. This chain uses TRBV5-5 with TRBJ1-6; D remains unclear. Germline lookup yields CDR1 SGHKS and CDR2 YYEKEE (reference sequence). The CDR3 loop spans 13 amino acids. The V and J ends lost 0 bases and 9 bases respectively, with 7 bases between them. CDR3 region: CASSLGPGSPLHF. In nucleotides, the CDR3 is TGTGCCAGCAGCTTGGGACCGGGTTCACCCCTCCACTTT. Variable domain in full (rest from reference TRBV5-5 and TRBJ1-6): DAGVTQSPTHLIKTRGQQVTLRCSPISGHKSVSWYQQVLGQGPQFIFQYYEKEERGRGNFPDRFSARQFPNYSSELNVNALLLGDSALYLCASSLGPGSPLHFGNGTRLTVT.

The chain carries TRBV28 and TRBJ1-6, with no clear D. This CDR3 comprises 14 residues. Germline CDR1 MDHEN, CDR2 SYDVKM. The V end was cut by 6 bases, the J end by 6 bases, with 12 bases between. The CDR3 nucleotides read TGTGCCAGCAGGCCCCACGGTGGTAATTCACCCCTCCACTTT. It codes for CASRPHGGNSPLHF.